This T cell receptor (beta chain) was sequenced for a study of neurological immune-mediated disorders. This CDR3 has 16 residues. With V trimmed by 3 bases and J by 5 bases, 7 bases remained unmatched. Germline assignment: CDR1 SGHRS and CDR2 YFSETQ. In this sample, this clonotype turned up a few times. The output of every sequencing run exceeded 180 million TCR-beta sequences, derived from 15-18 subjects. TCRdb reanalysed the 5' RACE reads using MiXCR and keeps one entry per CDR3 protein. Among under 90,000 distinct CDR3 sequences listed, approximately 9.4% were seen once. The sequencing input was PBMCs. The chain links TRBV5-1 to TRBJ2-3; 12 nucleotides align to TRBD2. This TCR derives from a man aged 45 to 65 in good health. In nucleotides, the CDR3 is TGCGCCAGCAGCTCCCTACTAGCGGGAGGAGGAGATACGCAGTATTTT. Protein: CASSSLLAGGGDTQYF.